The 6 T cell receptor beta chains reported below all come from one sample, sequenced in a study of T-cell reconstitution after alpha-beta-depleted transplantation in children. This sample's TCRbeta library carried unique molecular identifier barcodes. TCRdb called the PCR reads again in MiXCR, with one record for every CDR3 protein. Of around 200,000 distinct CDR3 sequences in the sample, around 9.9% were seen once. This sample comprised PBMCs, obtained before TCRalphabeta/CD19-depleted stem cell transplant. These receptors were obtained from a child under two years old with acute myeloid leukemia, due to receive a stem cell transplant.

With regard to this clonotype: One end of the junction varies from germline; a read error may be responsible. The rearrangement uses TRBV4-2 and TRBJ2-6, with D possibly being TRBD2 (5 bases). CDR1 and CDR2 (germline): LGHNA, YNFKEQ. The CDR3 is made up of 18 amino acids. The CDR3 nucleotides read TGTGCCATCAGCCCTGGGCTTACTGGGAGCTCTGGGGCCAACGTCCTGACTTTC. Translating gives CAISPGLTGSSGANVLTF.

This sequence joins TRBV12-3 or TRBV12-4 and TRBJ2-2; 9 positions agree with TRBD2. The CDR3 loop spans 15 amino acids. J was trimmed by 5 bases and V by 3 bases; bases with no gene match: 4. The CDR3 sequence is CASSFRLAGTGELFF. The CDR3 DNA follows: TGTGCCAGCAGTTTTCGGCTAGCGGGGACCGGGGAGCTGTTTTTT.

This clonotype turned up a few times. This rearrangement joins TRBV11-2 to TRBJ2-5, with D tentatively TRBD2 (6 bases). Germline lookup yields CDR1 SGHAT and CDR2 FQNNGV. This CDR3 has 14 amino acids. The ends were cut back, 2 bases at V and 4 bases at J, with 11 bases in the middle. As DNA, the CDR3 is TGTGCCAGCAGCTTATGGGGGGTAGGAGAGACCCAGTACTTC. It specifies CASSLWGVGETQYF.

This sequence joins TRBV4-1 and TRBJ1-3; a possible D gene is TRBD1 (5 bases). CDR3 length equals 19 residues. V lost 4 bases to trimming and J lost 4 bases, with 26 bases between them. Germline values: CDR1 MGHRA, CDR2 YSYEKL. The CDR3 region has the DNA TGCGCCAGCAGCCCTCCCCGGGTGGGCGCCGGGGCGTGGGGAAACACCATATATTTT. It codes for CASSPPRVGAGAWGNTIYF.

This clonotype was seen repeatedly, ten times or more. The V and J genes are TRBV5-1 and TRBJ1-2; D is perhaps TRBD1 (6 bases). Trimming cost V 4 bases and J 6 bases, with 10 bases left between them. This CDR3 contains 12 residues. Germline loops: CDR1 SGHRS, CDR2 YFSETQ. The CDR3 DNA sequence: TGCGCCAGCAGCCCCAACAGGGATGGCTACACCTTC. It encodes CASSPNRDGYTF.

This clonotype was found many times. This chain links TRBV11-2 with TRBJ2-1, with unresolved D. The CDR3 has 13 amino acids. CDR1 SGHAT and CDR2 FQNNGV come from the germline V gene. Trimming removed 1 base from V and 4 bases from J, with 5 bases in between. The CDR3 DNA reads TGTGCCAGCAGCTTAGCGGAATACAATGAGCAGTTCTTC. This codes for CASSLAEYNEQFF.